This entry describes one T cell receptor beta chain. This record comes from a study of blood T cells in healthy people across ages. Deletions cut 2 bases from V and 3 bases from J, with 13 bases between. The germline V gene has CDR1 MDHEN and CDR2 SYDVKM. The CDR3 length is 15 residues. The use of a sample-barcoded 5' primer and a J-beta primer mix characterized a second PCR of roughly 7 to 12 cycles. Using its own MiXCR run on the 5' RACE reads, TCRdb lists one record per CDR3 protein. The sample lists roughly 550,000 distinct CDR3 sequences; nearly 25% were seen once. The data also belong to a second study, concerning T cells of mothers and their children. This second study says: The people who donated were three healthy Caucasian mothers and their six children.

The V gene is TRBV28, the J gene TRBJ1-2; possibly TRBD1 for D (5 bases). This clonotype was obtained from a boy between 10 and 17 years old in good health. The material sequenced was blood. The CDR3 nucleotides are TGTGCCAGCAGTTTAGTAGCAGGGTCTGACTATGGCTACACCTTC. It translates to CASSLVAGSDYGYTF.